The TCR beta chain described here comes from a study of type 1 regulatory T cells. V lost 5 bases and J 3 bases, leaving 13 bases between the germline ends. The CDR3 runs to 14 residues. The germline V gene has CDR1 SEHNR and CDR2 FQNEAQ (reference sequence). Via MiXCR, TCRdb re-called the reads, giving one row per CDR3 protein. The data hold some 90,000 distinct CDR3 sequences, with 25% to 40% observed a single time. This clonotype was seen more than once but under ten times. Sequencing input: CD4+ T cells, either the whole sample or a sorted fraction (not recorded which). The receptor was derived from a human donor in good health. The J gene is TRBJ1-2, the V gene TRBV7-9, with D hard to call. In nucleotides, the CDR3 is TGTGCCAGCAGCCCCTACACCACCGACTATGGCTACACCTTC. Protein: CASSPYTTDYGYTF.